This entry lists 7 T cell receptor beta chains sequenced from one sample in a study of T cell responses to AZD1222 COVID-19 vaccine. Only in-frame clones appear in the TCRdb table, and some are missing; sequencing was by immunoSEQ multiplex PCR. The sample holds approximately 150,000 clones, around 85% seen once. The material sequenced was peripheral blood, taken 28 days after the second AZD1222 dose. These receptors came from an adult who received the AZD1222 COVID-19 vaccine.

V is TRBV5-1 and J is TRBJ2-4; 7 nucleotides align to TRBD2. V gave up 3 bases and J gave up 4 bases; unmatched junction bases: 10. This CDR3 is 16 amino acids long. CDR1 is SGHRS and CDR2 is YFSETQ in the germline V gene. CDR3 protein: CASSSERGRLKNIQYF. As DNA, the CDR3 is TGCGCCAGCAGCTCCGAGCGGGGTCGGCTTAAAAACATTCAGTACTTC.

CDR3 nucleotides: TGTGCCACTCAGGGGGGCGCAGGTCAGCCCCAGCATTTT. Translating gives CATQGGAGQPQHF. The rearrangement joins TRBV6-5 to TRBJ1-5; the match to TRBD1 covers 7 bases. V gave up 10 bases and J gave up 6 bases; unmatched junction bases: 9. This CDR3 has 13 amino acids. CDR1 and CDR2 from the germline V gene are MNHEY and SVGAGI.

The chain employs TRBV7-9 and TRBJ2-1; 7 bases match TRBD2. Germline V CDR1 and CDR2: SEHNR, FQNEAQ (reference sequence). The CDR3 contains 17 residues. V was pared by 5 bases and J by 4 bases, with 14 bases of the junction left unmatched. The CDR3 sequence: CASSSPPSGTKYNEQFF. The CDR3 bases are TGTGCCAGCAGCAGCCCGCCCTCCGGGACTAAATACAATGAGCAGTTCTTC.

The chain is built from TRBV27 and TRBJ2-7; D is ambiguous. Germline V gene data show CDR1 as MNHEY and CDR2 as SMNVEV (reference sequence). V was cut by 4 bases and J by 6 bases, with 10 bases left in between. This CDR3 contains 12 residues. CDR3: CASSYAVGEQYF. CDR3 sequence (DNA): TGTGCCAGCAGTTACGCAGTTGGCGAGCAGTACTTC.

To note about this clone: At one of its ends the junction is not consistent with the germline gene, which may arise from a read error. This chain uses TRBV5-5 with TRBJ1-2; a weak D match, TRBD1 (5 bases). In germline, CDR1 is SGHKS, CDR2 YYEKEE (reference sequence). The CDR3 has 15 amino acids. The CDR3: CASSLGRGVDYGYTF. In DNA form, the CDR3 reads TGTGCCAGCAGTTTGGGACGGGGAGTCGACTATGGCTACACCTTC.

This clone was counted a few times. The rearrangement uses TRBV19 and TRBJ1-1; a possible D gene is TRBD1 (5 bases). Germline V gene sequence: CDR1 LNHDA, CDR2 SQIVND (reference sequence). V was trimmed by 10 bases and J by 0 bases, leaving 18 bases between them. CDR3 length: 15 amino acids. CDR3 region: CATITGRALNTEAFF. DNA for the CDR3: TGTGCCACCATAACGGGGCGAGCCCTGAACACTGAAGCTTTCTTT.

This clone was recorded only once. CDR3 sequence: CASSLASGRTDTQYF. The CDR3 bases are TGTGCCAGCAGCTTAGCATCGGGGCGCACAGATACGCAGTATTTT. J is TRBJ2-3 and V is TRBV7-9; D may be TRBD1 or TRBD2 (5 bases each). The CDR3 runs 15 residues. V gave up 0 bases and J gave up 1 base, with 8 bases separating them. Germline CDR1 and CDR2: SEHNR and FQNEAQ (reference sequence).